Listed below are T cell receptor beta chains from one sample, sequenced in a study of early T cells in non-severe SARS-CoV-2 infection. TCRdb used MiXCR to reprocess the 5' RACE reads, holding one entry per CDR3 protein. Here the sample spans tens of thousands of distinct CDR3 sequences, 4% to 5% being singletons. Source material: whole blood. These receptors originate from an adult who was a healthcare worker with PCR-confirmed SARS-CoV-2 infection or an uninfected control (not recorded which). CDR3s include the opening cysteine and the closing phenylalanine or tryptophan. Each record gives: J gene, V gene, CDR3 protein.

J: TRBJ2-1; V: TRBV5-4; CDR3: CASSAPHSAYNEQFF
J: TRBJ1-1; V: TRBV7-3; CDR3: CASSLIKNTEAFF
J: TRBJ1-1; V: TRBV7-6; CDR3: CASSLGSTEAFF
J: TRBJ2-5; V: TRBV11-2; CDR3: CASSLPSEGGETQYF
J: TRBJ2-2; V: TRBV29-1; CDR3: CSVDRGYTGELFF
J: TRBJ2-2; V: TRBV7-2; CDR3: CASSLASGRGTGELFF
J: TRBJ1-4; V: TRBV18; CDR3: CASSPQGADEKLFF
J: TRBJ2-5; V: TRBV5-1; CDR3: CASSLRDNWEWIETQYF
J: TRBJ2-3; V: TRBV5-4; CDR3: CASSLATDTQYF
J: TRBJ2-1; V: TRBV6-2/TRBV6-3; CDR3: CASARGLAGPRGAYNEQFF
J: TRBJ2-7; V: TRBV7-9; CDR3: CASSYPSGIGGSKQYF
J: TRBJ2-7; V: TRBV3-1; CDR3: CASSQRGSYEQYF
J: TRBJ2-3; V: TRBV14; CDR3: CASSQTAPQYF
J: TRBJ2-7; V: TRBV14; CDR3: CASSHSGGGWYEQYF
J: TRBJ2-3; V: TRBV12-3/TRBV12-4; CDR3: CASSSSLATGTDTQYF
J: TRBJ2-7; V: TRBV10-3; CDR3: CAISESSFAGVRGEQYF
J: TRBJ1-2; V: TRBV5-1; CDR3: CASSLDRNGYTF
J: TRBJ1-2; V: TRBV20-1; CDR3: CSAGRGGGNYGYTF
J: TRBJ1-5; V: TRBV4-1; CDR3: CASSQTESYSNQPQHF
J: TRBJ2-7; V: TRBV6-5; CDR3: CASSDRSSYEQYF
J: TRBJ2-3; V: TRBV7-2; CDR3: CASFGGDDLTDTQYF
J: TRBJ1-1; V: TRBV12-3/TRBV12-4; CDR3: CASSLALRGSMNTEAFF
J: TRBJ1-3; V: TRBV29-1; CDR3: CSAAYVQSGSGNTIYF
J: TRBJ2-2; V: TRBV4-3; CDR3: CASSQGQGNTGELFF
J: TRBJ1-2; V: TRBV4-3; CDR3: CASSSGTARDGYTF
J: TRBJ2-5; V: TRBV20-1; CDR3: CSASTTSGRRETQYF
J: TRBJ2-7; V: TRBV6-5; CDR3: CASSLTGEDEQYF
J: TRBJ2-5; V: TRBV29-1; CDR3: CSVAGWEETQYF
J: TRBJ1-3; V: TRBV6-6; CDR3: CASNQQGPLSENTIYF
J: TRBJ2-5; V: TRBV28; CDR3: CASSLGLAGGQETQYF
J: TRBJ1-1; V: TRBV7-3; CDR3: CASSLYEGKSTEAFF
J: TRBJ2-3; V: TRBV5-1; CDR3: CASEGQGFTDTQYF
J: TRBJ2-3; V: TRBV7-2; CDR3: CASSSSSGTDTQYF
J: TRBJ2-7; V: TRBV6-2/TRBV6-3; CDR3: CASSYWDRDYEQYF
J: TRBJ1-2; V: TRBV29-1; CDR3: CSVALRRHDYGYTF
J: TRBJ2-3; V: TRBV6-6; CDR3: CASSFQGTDTQYF
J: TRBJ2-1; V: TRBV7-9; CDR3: CASSLSSGIFYEQFF
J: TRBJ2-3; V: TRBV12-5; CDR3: CASGLVGARGTDTQYF
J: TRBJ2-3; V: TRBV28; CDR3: CASLPQGPTDTQYF
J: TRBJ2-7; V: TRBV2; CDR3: CASIGVTIYEQYF
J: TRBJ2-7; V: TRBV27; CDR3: CASSHRTGTFLGEQYF
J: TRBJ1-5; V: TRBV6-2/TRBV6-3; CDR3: CASSLDRSSQPQHF
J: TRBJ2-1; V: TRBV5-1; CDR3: CASSLVLGNEQFF
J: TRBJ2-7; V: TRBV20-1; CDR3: CSVLTGGSFYEQYF
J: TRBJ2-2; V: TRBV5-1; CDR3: CASSLALGPNTGELFF
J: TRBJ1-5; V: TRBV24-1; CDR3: CATSELGAEQPQHF
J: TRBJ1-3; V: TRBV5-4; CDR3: CASSHRGRAGNTIYF
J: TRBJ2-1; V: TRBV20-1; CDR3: CSGGTSSNEQFF
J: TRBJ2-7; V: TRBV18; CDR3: CASSPLAGTPEPYEQYF
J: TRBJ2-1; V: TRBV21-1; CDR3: CASSILASSYNEQFF
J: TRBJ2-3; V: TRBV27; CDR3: CASSFYPVKGTDTQYF
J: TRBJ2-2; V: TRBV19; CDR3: CASSPQLAGTGGELFF
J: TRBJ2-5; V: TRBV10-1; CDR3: CASSAMAGQETQYF
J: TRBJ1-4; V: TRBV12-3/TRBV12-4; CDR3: CASSPLRVLRDATNEKLFF
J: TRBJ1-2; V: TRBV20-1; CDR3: CSASAGGGYGYTF
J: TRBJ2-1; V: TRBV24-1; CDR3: CATSDLSDRGRRNEQFF
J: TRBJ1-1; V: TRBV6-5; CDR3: CASTLLPGANTEAFF
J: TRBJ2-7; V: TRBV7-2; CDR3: CASSFSRTSGGAYEQYF
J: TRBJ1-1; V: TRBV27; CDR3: CTSSLSAPDRAEAFF